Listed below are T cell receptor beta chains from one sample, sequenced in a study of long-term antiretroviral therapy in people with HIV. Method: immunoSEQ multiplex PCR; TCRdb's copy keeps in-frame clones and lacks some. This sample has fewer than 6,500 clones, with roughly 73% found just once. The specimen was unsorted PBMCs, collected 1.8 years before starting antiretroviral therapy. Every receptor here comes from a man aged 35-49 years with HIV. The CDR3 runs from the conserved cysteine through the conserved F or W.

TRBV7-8 CASSLRGEGTGELFF
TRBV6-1 CASRGQEGQPQHF
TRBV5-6 CASSFRGVSGNTIYF
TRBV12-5 CASGLWDSGYNEQFF
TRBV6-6 CASSWVNTQYF
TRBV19 CASTRPGTDYNEQFF
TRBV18 CASSPSPGGYEQYF
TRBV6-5 CASSYGLGTSEQYF
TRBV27 CASSPGYEQYF
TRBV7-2 CASSLFPSGNYEQYF
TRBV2 CASSDGEVGQYF
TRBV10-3 CARGDRERVASTDTQYF
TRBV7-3 CASSLDSAGANVLTF
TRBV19 CASSLTGNSYEQYF
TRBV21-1 CASRSSLTDTQYF
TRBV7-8 CASSSRGVVMNTEAFF
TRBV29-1 CSARDRGHGDYGYTF
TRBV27 CASSAGFGVYEQYF
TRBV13 CASSLGLAGHTGELFF
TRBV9 CASSTGGRENEKLFF
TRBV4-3 CASSQDLRGQVQETQYF
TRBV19 CASSTFRGKMNTEAFF
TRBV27 CASTPGTGGEKLFF
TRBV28 CASSLGQAAREQYF
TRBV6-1 CASSEALGDRGDVAFF
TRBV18 CASSPDSTGTGDGYTF
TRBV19 CASSLRTSGRGTGELFF